Presented here are 21 T cell receptor beta chains from one specimen sequenced in a study of T cell responses to AZD1222 COVID-19 vaccine. Only in-frame clones appear in the TCRdb table, and some are missing; sequencing was by immunoSEQ multiplex PCR. The data hold about 140,000 clones, with about 90% observed a single time. The sequencing here drew on peripheral blood, taken 28 days after the second AZD1222 dose. The receptors shown here come from an adult who received the AZD1222 COVID-19 vaccine.

This clone was observed once. The chain joins TRBV30 to TRBJ1-2, with D perhaps TRBD1 (5 bases). CDR1 is GTSNPN and CDR2 is SVGIG in the germline V gene (reference sequence). Trimming took off 1 base at V and 8 bases at J, with 11 bases between the two ends. CDR3 size: 12 residues. CDR3 sequence: CAWSGGVTGYTF. CDR3 bases: TGTGCCTGGAGTGGGGGGGTGACAGGCTACACCTTC.

V and J are TRBV5-1 and TRBJ1-4; 7 positions match TRBD1. Germline V gene data show CDR1 as SGHRS and CDR2 as YFSETQ. The CDR3 length is 14 residues. The ends lost 2 bases at V and 4 bases at J; junction bases unmatched: 2. CDR3 region: CASSFGTDNEKLFF. DNA for the CDR3: TGCGCCAGCAGCTTCGGGACAGATAATGAAAAACTGTTTTTT.

This clone came up once. This chain joins TRBV27 and TRBJ1-4; 7 bases line up with TRBD1. The CDR3 totals 15 residues. The germline gives CDR1 MNHEY, CDR2 SMNVEV (reference sequence). Trimming at V came to 5 bases and at J to 8 bases, leaving 11 bases not matched to a gene. CDR3 in DNA: TGTGCCAGCAGTCCCTCCTGGACAGGTCGAGAAAAACTGTTTTTT. This codes for CASSPSWTGREKLFF. The whole variable domain, remainder taken from reference TRBV27 and TRBJ1-4, is EAQVTQNPRYLITVTGKKLTVTCSQNMNHEYMSWYRQDPGLGLRQIYYSMNVEVTDKGDVPEGYKVSRKEKRNFPLILESPSPNQTSLYFCASSPSWTGREKLFFGSGTQLSVL.

This chain joins TRBV27 and TRBJ1-5, with D possibly being TRBD1 (5 bases). The CDR3 is 14 amino acids. Per germline, CDR1 MNHEY and CDR2 SMNVEV (reference sequence). The ends were cut back, 5 bases at V and 9 bases at J, with 17 bases in the middle. CDR3 sequence: CASSQGGAVWPQHF. Written as DNA, the CDR3 is TGTGCCAGCAGTCAGGGTGGGGCGGTTTGGCCCCAGCATTTT.

The V gene is TRBV28, the J gene TRBJ2-2, with a possible D match to TRBD1 (6 bases). V shed 4 bases and J shed 7 bases, with 13 bases lying between them. Germline V gene sequence: CDR1 MDHEN, CDR2 SYDVKM. This CDR3 is 14 amino acids long. The CDR3 loop is CASSSDRPHGELFF. As DNA, the CDR3 is TGTGCCAGCAGTTCGGACAGACCCCACGGGGAGCTGTTTTTT. The whole variable domain, filled in from reference TRBV28 and TRBJ2-2, reads DVKVTQSSRYLVKRTGEKVFLECVQDMDHENMFWYRQDPGLGLRLIYFSYDVKMKEKGDIPEGYSVSREKKERFSLILESASTNQTSMYLCASSSDRPHGELFFGEGSRLTVL.

The V and J genes are TRBV9 and TRBJ2-2; D gene unclear. The V end lost 4 bases, the J end lost 6 bases, and 16 bases lay between the germline ends. The CDR3 spans 15 residues. CDR1 SGDLS and CDR2 YYNGEE come from the germline V gene. This chain's CDR3 is CASSPQVTGPGELFF. For the CDR3, the DNA is TGTGCCAGCAGCCCCCAAGTCACGGGTCCCGGGGAGCTGTTTTTT.

The rearrangement links TRBV2 to TRBJ2-5, with TRBD1 identical over 11 bases. Germline CDR1 SNHLY, CDR2 FYNNEI. This CDR3 has 18 residues. Trimming took 9 bases from V and 0 from J; bases not matched to a gene: 15. The CDR3 bases are TGTGCCAGTGTGAGAGGACAGGGGGCCAGAAGTTACCAAGAGACCCAGTACTTC. Translating it yields CASVRGQGARSYQETQYF.

The chain combines TRBV5-1 with TRBJ2-7; TRBD1 agrees at 9 bases. The CDR3 is 15 residues long. Looked up from germline, CDR1 is SGHRS and CDR2 is YFSETQ. The trim removed 5 bases at V and 6 bases at J, leaving 12 bases unmatched. The CDR3 coding sequence is TGCGCCAGCAGTCCCACAGGGGGCGTTATAGGCGAGCAGTACTTC. Translating it yields CASSPTGGVIGEQYF.

This sequence joins TRBV11-3 and TRBJ2-2; TRBD2 aligns across 8 bases. This CDR3 region has 18 residues. Germline CDR1 SGHNT, CDR2 YENEEA. V shed 1 base, J shed 5 bases, and the junction held 12 bases outside the gene matches. The CDR3 loop reads CASSLVAGGSAFTGELFF. CDR3 nucleotide sequence: TGTGCCAGCAGCTTAGTTGCGGGGGGTAGCGCATTTACCGGGGAGCTGTTTTTT.

This chain joins TRBV28 and TRBJ1-2; D remains ambiguous. V lost 2 bases and J lost 7, with 8 bases in between. Per the germline V gene, CDR1 is MDHEN and CDR2 is SYDVKM. The CDR3 runs 12 residues. The CDR3 nucleotides read TGTGCCAGCAGTTTACAAGGAGGTGGCTACACCTTC. It is translated as CASSLQGGGYTF.

The CDR3 reads CASSYQPSYEQYF. In DNA form, the CDR3 reads TGTGCCAGCAGTTACCAACCCTCTTACGAGCAGTACTTC. This chain links TRBV6-6 with TRBJ2-7; D gene uncertain. V gave up 2 bases and J gave up 4 bases, with 9 bases separating them. The CDR3 has 13 amino acids. The germline CDR1 and CDR2 sequences are MNHNY and SVGAGI (reference sequence).

The V and J genes are TRBV19 and TRBJ2-3; TRBD1 is a possible D gene (5 bases). Trimming left V 1 base short and J 0 bases short, with 11 bases between. The germline V gene has CDR1 LNHDA and CDR2 SQIVND (reference sequence). The CDR3 runs to 16 residues. In nucleotides, the CDR3 is TGTGCCAGTAGTATAGCCTCAGGGTCGAGCACAGATACGCAGTATTTT. This encodes CASSIASGSSTDTQYF.

The table lists this clone with a count of one. The rearrangement joins TRBV7-3 to TRBJ1-5; D call uncertain. V lost 5 bases, J lost 7 bases, and 15 bases lay in between. This CDR3 has 14 residues. Germline assignment: CDR1 SGHTA and CDR2 FQGTGA. In DNA form, the CDR3 reads TGTGCCAGCAGCCCAGACTGGGCGCGGCAGCCCCAGCATTTT. Protein sequence: CASSPDWARQPQHF.

The chain is built from TRBV5-6 and TRBJ1-3, with D possibly matching TRBD1 (5 bases). This CDR3 comprises 15 residues. Germline V gene sequence: CDR1 SGHDT, CDR2 YYEEEE. V was pared by 4 bases and J by 4 bases, with 15 bases between. The CDR3 DNA sequence: TGTGCCAGCAGCCCCCCGGGGCTAGGGGGAAACACCATATATTTT. Its protein product is CASSPPGLGGNTIYF.

The genes are TRBV4-2 and TRBJ2-7; 9 positions match TRBD2. Germline CDR1 and CDR2: LGHNA and YNFKEQ. This CDR3 region has 15 residues. J was trimmed by 1 base and V by 0 bases; bases with no gene match: 1. CDR3 sequence: CASSQDTSGSYEQYF. In nucleotides, the CDR3 is TGTGCCAGCAGCCAAGATACTAGCGGGTCCTACGAGCAGTACTTC.

The rearrangement links TRBV7-2 to TRBJ2-1; D is possibly TRBD1 or TRBD2 (5 bases each). V dropped 1 base and J dropped 5 bases, with 18 bases sitting between them. CDR1 is SGHTA, CDR2 FQGNSA, per germline. This CDR3 contains 17 residues. Here the CDR3 DNA reads TGTGCCAGCAGCTTAGACCCGAGGGGTTACGAGCACAATGAGCAGTTCTTC. This gives the protein CASSLDPRGYEHNEQFF.

The sample holds one count of this clone. The genes are TRBV28 and TRBJ2-7, with 10 bases identical to TRBD1. The germline gives CDR1 MDHEN, CDR2 SYDVKM. The CDR3 covers 15 residues. V was pared by 5 bases and J by 6 bases, with 10 bases of the junction left unmatched. The CDR3 DNA is TGTGCCAGCAGTCCGGCGGGACAGGGGCCCATCGAGCAGTACTTC. Its translation: CASSPAGQGPIEQYF.

The rearrangement uses TRBV7-3 and TRBJ1-1; no clear D. Germline loops: CDR1 SGHTA, CDR2 FQGTGA. V was cut by 2 bases and J by 3 bases, with 7 bases left in between. The CDR3 consists of 13 residues. In nucleotides, the CDR3 is TGTGCCAGCAGCTTACAGAGTCACACTGAAGCTTTCTTT. Translating gives CASSLQSHTEAFF.

The J gene is TRBJ2-7, the V gene TRBV6-2 or TRBV6-3, with 8 bases aligning to TRBD2. The CDR3 length is 16 residues. The V and J ends lost 5 bases and 1 base, in that order; junction bases with no gene match: 10. Germline assignment: CDR1 MNHEY and CDR2 SVGEGT. CDR3 sequence: CASSTSGLALSYEQYF. The CDR3 DNA reads as TGTGCCAGCAGTACCTCCGGACTAGCCCTATCCTACGAGCAGTACTTC.

In its sample, this clone was seen once. This sequence joins TRBV6-5 and TRBJ1-1; no reliable D call. V dropped 5 bases and J dropped 1 base, with 11 bases sitting between them. Germline V lookup: CDR1 MNHEY, CDR2 SVGAGI. CDR3 length: 14 residues. The CDR3 DNA reads TGTGCCAGCAGTCCCGCAGCCCCGAACACTGAAGCTTTCTTT. Protein product: CASSPAAPNTEAFF.

The chain employs TRBV5-4 and TRBJ1-1, with D uncertain. Trimming took 0 bases from V and 1 from J, leaving 13 bases between them. There are 16 residues in the CDR3. CDR1 is SGHNT, CDR2 YYREEE, per germline (reference sequence). CDR3 amino acids: CASSLGAPQANTEAFF. In DNA, the CDR3 is TGTGCCAGCAGCTTGGGGGCCCCCCAAGCGAACACTGAAGCTTTCTTT.